The 25 T cell receptor beta chains below all came from one sample that was sequenced in a study of blood T cell repertoires in COVID-19. Profiled with immunoSEQ multiplex PCR; TCRdb holds only in-frame clones, not every one. Of around 95,000 clones listed, roughly 85% are singletons. The sample consisted of peripheral blood. Every receptor here comes from a woman between 65 and 79 years old with acute or convalescent COVID-19.

This clone has a handful of counts. CDR3 residues: CASSSRDSRSSPLHF. The CDR3 nucleotides are TGTGCCAGCAGCTCCCGGGACAGTCGGTCCTCACCCCTCCACTTT. J is TRBJ1-6 and V is TRBV27, with 7 bases that match TRBD1. Trimming removed 6 bases from V and 10 bases from J; junction bases left unmatched: 12. CDR3 length: 15 residues. CDR1 and CDR2 from the germline V gene are MNHEY and SMNVEV (reference sequence).

The chain combines TRBV2 with TRBJ1-3; 7 bases fit TRBD1. The CDR3 runs to 13 residues. The germline V gene encodes CDR1 SNHLY and CDR2 FYNNEI. The ends lost 5 bases at V and 7 bases at J; junction bases unmatched: 5. As DNA, the CDR3 is TGTGCCAGCAGTCCCACAGGGGCTAACACCATATATTTT. Protein product: CASSPTGANTIYF. Looking up the rest from reference TRBV2 and TRBJ1-3 gives the full variable domain: EPEVTQTPSHQVTQMGQEVILRCVPISNHLYFYWYRQILGQKVEFLVSFYNNEISEKSEIFDDQFSVERPDGSNFTLKIRSTKLEDSAMYFCASSPTGANTIYFGEGSWLTVV.

The V and J genes are TRBV5-1 and TRBJ2-2; possibly TRBD2 for D (6 bases). This CDR3 contains 15 residues. In germline, CDR1 is SGHRS, CDR2 YFSETQ. V was trimmed by 4 bases and J by 5 bases, leaving 15 bases between them. This CDR3 reads CASSPAEGWTGELFF. The CDR3 DNA follows: TGCGCCAGCAGCCCGGCGGAGGGTTGGACCGGGGAGCTGTTTTTT.

This sequence joins TRBV24-1 and TRBJ2-5; D is ambiguous. This CDR3 spans 13 amino acids. Germline V CDR1 and CDR2: KGHDR, SFDVKD. Trimming removed 1 base at V and 3 bases at J, with 5 bases between. CDR3 bases: TGTGCCACCAGTGATTTATACAAAGAGACCCAGTACTTC. Its translation is CATSDLYKETQYF.

The genes are TRBV5-8 and TRBJ2-3, with 9 bases matching TRBD1. The V gene's germline CDR1 is SGHTS and CDR2 YDEGEE. The CDR3 spans 16 residues. V shed 0 bases, J shed 2 bases, and the junction held 4 bases outside the gene matches. CDR3 protein: CASSLGDRADTDTQYF. In DNA form, the CDR3 reads TGTGCCAGCAGCTTGGGGGACAGGGCGGACACAGATACGCAGTATTTT.

This sequence joins TRBV19 and TRBJ1-4, with 10 bases identical to TRBD1. Germline trimming cut 8 bases from V and 3 bases from J; bases unmatched to any gene: 6. Germline CDR1 and CDR2: LNHDA and SQIVND (reference sequence). This CDR3 contains 15 residues. As DNA, the CDR3 is TGTGCCAGTTCCGAAGGGACAGGGGCTAATGAAAAACTGTTTTTT. Its translation: CASSEGTGANEKLFF.

This chain uses TRBV7-2 with TRBJ1-5; 7 bases are shared with TRBD1. Losses at the gene ends were 5 bases for V and 4 bases for J; bases not matched to a gene: 11. The CDR3 runs 16 residues. Germline CDR1 SGHTA, CDR2 FQGNSA. Here the CDR3 DNA reads TGTGCCAGCAGCCCGTCAGGGGGTAGAGGAAATCAGCCCCAGCATTTT. Its translation is CASSPSGGRGNQPQHF.

The genes are TRBV3-1 (or the pseudogene TRBV3-2) and TRBJ2-1; 11 bases match TRBD2. This CDR3 contains 16 residues. The V segment lost 1 base and the J segment 8 bases; nucleotides outside the gene matches: 7. CDR1 is LGHDT and CDR2 is YNNKEL in the germline V gene (reference sequence). In nucleotides, the CDR3 is TGTGCCAGCAGCCAAGGTAGTAGCGGGGGGGCCTATGAGCAGTTCTTC. Translating gives CASSQGSSGGAYEQFF.

This clone came up a few times. The chain has TRBV11-1 and TRBJ2-3; 9 bases fit TRBD2. After removal of 2 bases from V and 5 bases from J, the junction contained 2 bases not matched to a gene. Germline values: CDR1 SGHAT, CDR2 FQDESV (reference sequence). The CDR3 consists of 14 residues. CDR3 nucleotide sequence: TGTGCCAGCAGCTTAAATAGCGGGGGAGATACGCAGTATTTT. This encodes CASSLNSGGDTQYF.

The gene calls are TRBV29-1 and TRBJ2-5; 10 nucleotides agree with TRBD2. Unmatched junction bases numbered 15, after V lost 4 bases and J lost 7 bases. CDR1 and CDR2 (germline): SQVTM, ANQGSEA. This CDR3 comprises 16 residues. The CDR3 region has the DNA TGCAGCGTTGTATCGCCTCCTAGCGGGGGCTGGGGGACCCAGTACTTC. Translating it yields CSVVSPPSGGWGTQYF.

The chain links TRBV5-1 to TRBJ2-5; TRBD1 might be the D (5 bases). Per the germline V gene, CDR1 is SGHRS and CDR2 is YFSETQ. V dropped 0 bases and J dropped 4 bases, with 16 bases sitting between them. The CDR3 has 16 residues. This CDR3 reads CASSLGGAGQAETQYF. As DNA, the CDR3 is TGCGCCAGCAGCTTGGGTGGGGCAGGGCAGGCAGAGACCCAGTACTTC.

A few counts support this clone. V and J are TRBV4-1 and TRBJ2-3; 10 bases agree with TRBD2. V shed 2 bases and J 1 base; nucleotides not matched to a gene: 12. CDR1 is MGHRA, CDR2 YSYEKL, per germline. The CDR3 covers 19 residues. The CDR3 sequence is CASSQSRSSGGDRTDTQYF. The DNA of the CDR3 is TGCGCCAGCAGCCAAAGTCGCTCGAGCGGGGGGGATCGCACAGATACGCAGTATTTT.

The DNA of the CDR3 is TGTGCCATCGGGCCGGGGGACAGGAGGGGATTCGGCTATGGCTACACCTTC. It is translated as CAIGPGDRRGFGYGYTF. The chain couples TRBV7-2 to TRBJ1-2, with TRBD1 matching over 8 bases. With V trimmed by 10 bases and J by 4 bases, 20 bases remained unmatched. Germline CDR1 SGHTA, CDR2 FQGNSA. The CDR3 has 17 residues. Drawing the rest from reference TRBV7-2 and TRBJ1-2, the complete variable domain is GAGVSQSPSNKVTEKGKDVELRCDPISGHTALYWYRQSLGQGLEFLIYFQGNSAPDKSGLPSDRFSAERTGGSVSTLTIQRTQQEDSAVYLCAIGPGDRRGFGYGYTFGSGTRLTVV.

This chain connects TRBV6-5 to TRBJ2-1, with 9 positions matching TRBD1. From germline, CDR1 is MNHEY and CDR2 SVGAGI. This CDR3 contains 13 residues. J was trimmed by 10 bases and V by 8 bases; bases with no gene match: 9. This CDR3 is CASSRDRAYEQFF. For the CDR3, the DNA is TGTGCCAGCTCCCGGGACAGGGCATACGAGCAGTTCTTC.

V is TRBV7-6 and J is TRBJ1-1; no clear D gene. Trimming cost V 7 bases and J 6 bases, with 18 bases left between them. CDR1 is SGHVS, CDR2 FNYEAQ, per germline. The CDR3 has 14 amino acids. DNA of the CDR3: TGTGCCAGCACATCCGGAGAATTGGTCGCTGAAGCTTTCTTT. It specifies CASTSGELVAEAFF.

This chain links TRBV7-3 with TRBJ2-2; possibly TRBD1 for D (6 bases). V was clipped by 4 bases and J by 7 bases, with 25 bases between them. Germline lookup yields CDR1 SGHTA and CDR2 FQGTGA. The CDR3 totals 18 residues. The DNA of the CDR3 is TGTGCCAGCAGCTCCCCCTATTTCATTGCAGGGGATAACGGGGAGCTGTTTTTT. It translates to CASSSPYFIAGDNGELFF.

The V call is TRBV19, the J call TRBJ2-5; D is possibly TRBD2 (6 bases). This CDR3 region has 13 residues. Germline-derived CDR1 and CDR2 are LNHDA and SQIVND (reference sequence). V was shortened by 9 bases and J by 2 bases, with 13 bases between the two germline ends. The chain's CDR3 is CASEAGGQETQYF. As DNA, the CDR3 is TGTGCCAGCGAAGCAGGAGGGCAAGAGACCCAGTACTTC.

This rearrangement joins TRBV18 to TRBJ1-3, with no clear D. V lost 3 bases and J lost 0, with 9 bases in between. CDR1 and CDR2 from the germline V gene are KGHSH and LQKENI. CDR3 size: 15 residues. CDR3 region: CASSPDEGSGNTIYF. CDR3 bases: TGTGCCAGCTCACCGGATGAGGGCTCTGGAAACACCATATATTTT.

The V gene is TRBV7-6, the J gene TRBJ2-5; 9 nucleotides align to TRBD2. Trimming took 5 bases from V and 2 from J; bases not matched to a gene: 9. Germline V gene lookup returns CDR1 SGHVS and CDR2 FNYEAQ. The CDR3 runs to 16 residues. The CDR3 region has the DNA TGTGCCAGCAGCCCACGTAGTAGCGGGGGTCAAGAGACCCAGTACTTC. Its protein is CASSPRSSGGQETQYF. The variable domain in full, completed from reference TRBV7-6 and TRBJ2-5, reads GAGVSQSPRYKVTKRGQDVALRCDPISGHVSLYWYRQALGQGPEFLTYFNYEAQQDKSGLPNDRFSAERPEGSISTLTIQRTEQRDSAMYRCASSPRSSGGQETQYFGPGTRLLVL.

This clone was seen a handful of times. The V call is TRBV2, the J call TRBJ2-5; D unresolved. CDR3 length: 13 amino acids. The germline gives CDR1 SNHLY, CDR2 FYNNEI. The ends were cut back, 2 bases at V and 5 bases at J, with 9 bases in the middle. The CDR3 loop is CASSESRRETQYF. The CDR3 DNA reads TGTGCCAGCAGTGAATCGAGGCGGGAGACCCAGTACTTC.

The rearrangement joins TRBV6-6 to TRBJ1-2, with 7 bases aligning to TRBD1. CDR1 and CDR2 (germline): MNHNY, SVGAGI (reference sequence). Trimming at V came to 8 bases and at J to 0 bases, leaving 6 bases not matched to a gene. This CDR3 region has 14 residues. CDR3 in amino acids: CASLPGTANYGYTF. The CDR3 bases are TGTGCCAGCCTCCCTGGGACAGCTAACTATGGCTACACCTTC.

This clone was seen once. The chain recombines TRBV12-5 with TRBJ2-7, with a weak D call TRBD1 (6 bases). Per the germline V gene, CDR1 is LGHNT and CDR2 is FRNRAP. The CDR3 contains 15 residues. The V end was cut by 5 bases, the J end by 5 bases, with 19 bases between. The DNA for the CDR3 is TGTGCTAGTGGTACTCCGACAGGAAGGAGAGACGAGCAGTACTTC. Amino acid sequence: CASGTPTGRRDEQYF.

V and J are TRBV14 and TRBJ1-2, with 9 bases that match TRBD1. This CDR3 is built from 14 residues. The germline CDR1 and CDR2 sequences are SGHDN and FVKESK. The trim removed 6 bases at V and 4 bases at J, leaving 6 bases unmatched. CDR3 in amino acids: CASSPGQGGYGYTF. CDR3 DNA: TGTGCCAGCAGTCCGGGACAGGGTGGCTATGGCTACACCTTC.

The rearrangement links TRBV19 to TRBJ2-6; TRBD1 agrees at 10 bases. Germline values: CDR1 LNHDA, CDR2 SQIVND (reference sequence). The CDR3 length is 18 residues. V shed 6 bases and J 2 bases; nucleotides not matched to a gene: 10. CDR3: CASSRTGGRSAGANVLTF. As DNA, the CDR3 is TGTGCCAGTAGCCGGACAGGGGGAAGGAGTGCTGGGGCCAACGTCCTGACTTTC.

CDR3 loop: CASSLGRTGGPELFF. CDR3 bases: TGTGCCAGCAGCTTGGGACGGACAGGGGGCCCGGAGCTGTTTTTT. The V and J genes are TRBV5-6 and TRBJ2-2, with 11 bases identical to TRBD1. Trimming at V came to 0 bases and at J to 10 bases, leaving 5 bases not matched to a gene. This CDR3 is built from 15 residues. Germline values: CDR1 SGHDT, CDR2 YYEEEE. Filled out from reference TRBV5-6 and TRBJ2-2, the complete variable domain reads DAGVTQSPTHLIKTRGQQVTLRCSPKSGHDTVSWYQQALGQGPQFIFQYYEEEERQRGNFPDRFSGHQFPNYSSELNVNALLLGDSALYLCASSLGRTGGPELFFGEGSRLTVL.